This TCR beta chain was captured by sequencing in a study of T cell responses to AZD1222 COVID-19 vaccine. V was clipped by 0 bases and J by 2 bases; unmatched bases: 3. Germline lookup yields CDR1 MNHEY and CDR2 SMNVEV (reference sequence). The CDR3 is 15 residues long. This table comes from immunoSEQ multiplex PCR, and its TCRdb copy is limited to in-frame clones, with some not included. The data hold about 130,000 clones, with over 90% observed a single time. The chain combines TRBV27 with TRBJ1-2, with TRBD1 matching 7 bases. The receptor was derived from an adult in good health. The specimen comprised peripheral blood, sampled on day 0 of AZD1222 vaccination. This chain's CDR3 is CASSLSYRGNYGYTF. In DNA form, the CDR3 reads TGTGCCAGCAGTTTATCTTACAGGGGCAACTATGGCTACACCTTC.